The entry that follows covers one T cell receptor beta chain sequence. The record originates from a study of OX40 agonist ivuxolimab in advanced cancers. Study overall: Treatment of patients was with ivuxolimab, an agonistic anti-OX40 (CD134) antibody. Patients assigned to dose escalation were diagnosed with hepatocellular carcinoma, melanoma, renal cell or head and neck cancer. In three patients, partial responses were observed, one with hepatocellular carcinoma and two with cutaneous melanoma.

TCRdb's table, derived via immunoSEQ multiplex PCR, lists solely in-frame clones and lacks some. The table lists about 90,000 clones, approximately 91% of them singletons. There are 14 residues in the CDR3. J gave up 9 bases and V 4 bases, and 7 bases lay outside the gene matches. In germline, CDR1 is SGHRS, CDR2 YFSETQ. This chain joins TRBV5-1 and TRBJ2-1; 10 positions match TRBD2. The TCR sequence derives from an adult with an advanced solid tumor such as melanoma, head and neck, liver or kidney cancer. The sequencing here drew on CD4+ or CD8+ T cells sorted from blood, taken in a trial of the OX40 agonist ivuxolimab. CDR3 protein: CASSMASGRPEQFF. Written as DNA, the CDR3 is TGCGCCAGCAGCATGGCTAGCGGGAGACCTGAGCAGTTCTTC.